Shown below are 20 T cell receptor beta chains from a single sample sequenced in a study of cytomegalovirus exposure and HLA in healthy donors. This PCR relied on a set of 60 Vbeta primers and 13 Jbeta primers. The assay was immunoSEQ multiplex PCR, and TCRdb's table has in-frame clones only and misses some. The sample has 150,000 to 200,000 clones, more than 70% seen once. Sequencing was carried out using PBMCs. These receptors were collected from a male donor in good health and CMV-seronegative.

The chain employs TRBV19 and TRBJ2-3, with 12 bases fitting TRBD2. Germline lookup yields CDR1 LNHDA and CDR2 SQIVND (reference sequence). The CDR3 is made up of 14 amino acids. Trimming at V came to 7 bases and at J to 7 bases, leaving 6 bases not matched to a gene. The CDR3 spells CASTETSGSYTQYF. DNA for the CDR3: TGTGCCAGTACAGAGACTAGCGGGAGTTATACGCAGTATTTT.

The chain couples TRBV5-4 to TRBJ1-1; the match to TRBD1 covers 10 bases. Germline loops: CDR1 SGHNT, CDR2 YYREEE (reference sequence). Germline trimming cut 0 bases from V and 1 base from J; bases unmatched to any gene: 9. The CDR3 sequence is 18 residues long. The CDR3 loop is CASSLGLWRDRGNTEAFF. The DNA for the CDR3 is TGTGCCAGCAGCTTGGGGCTTTGGCGGGACAGGGGGAACACTGAAGCTTTCTTT.

This clone showed up just a few times. V usage is TRBV28 and J usage is TRBJ1-1; D perhaps matches TRBD1 (5 bases). This CDR3 region has 14 residues. V lost 2 bases and J lost 4, with 11 bases in between. Per the germline V gene, CDR1 is MDHEN and CDR2 is SYDVKM. For the CDR3, the DNA is TGTGCCAGCAGTTTAGGGGCGGCAGCCACTGAAGCTTTCTTT. Translation: CASSLGAAATEAFF. The full variable domain, rest sourced from reference TRBV28 and TRBJ1-1, is DVKVTQSSRYLVKRTGEKVFLECVQDMDHENMFWYRQDPGLGLRLIYFSYDVKMKEKGDIPEGYSVSREKKERFSLILESASTNQTSMYLCASSLGAAATEAFFGQGTRLTVV.

This clone was detected once. The chain combines TRBV18 with TRBJ1-1; D is ambiguous. The CDR3 has 12 residues. Germline V gene data show CDR1 as KGHSH and CDR2 as LQKENI. The V gene lost 3 bases and the J gene lost 11 bases, with 13 bases spanning the gap. The CDR3 loop is CASSPYSNWAFF. The CDR3 nucleotides read TGTGCCAGCTCACCCTACTCTAATTGGGCTTTCTTT.

The chain recombines TRBV5-8 with TRBJ1-5; D perhaps matches TRBD1 (6 bases). The CDR3 is made up of 16 amino acids. V lost 4 bases, J lost 5 bases, and 19 bases lay in between. The V gene's germline CDR1 is SGHTS and CDR2 YDEGEE. The CDR3 nucleotides are TGTGCCAGCAGCCGCTTCACAGGGTATCCCGATCAGCCCCAGCATTTT. It translates to CASSRFTGYPDQPQHF.

J is TRBJ1-5 and V is TRBV28, with 7 bases lining up with TRBD1. Germline CDR1 and CDR2: MDHEN and SYDVKM. V shed 8 bases and J 0 bases; nucleotides not matched to a gene: 10. The CDR3 covers 16 residues. The CDR3 spells CASGQGGQYSNQPQHF. The CDR3 DNA sequence: TGTGCCAGCGGCCAGGGGGGACAGTATAGCAATCAGCCCCAGCATTTT.

This rearrangement joins TRBV7-8 to TRBJ2-7; TRBD2 matches at 7 bases. V shed 3 bases, J shed 2 bases, and the junction held 4 bases outside the gene matches. CDR1 and CDR2 (germline): SGHVS, FQNEAQ. This CDR3 comprises 14 residues. CDR3: CASSFSGLPYEQYF. The CDR3 DNA reads TGTGCCAGCAGCTTTAGCGGGCTACCCTACGAGCAGTACTTC. The variable domain in full, with the rest retrieved from reference TRBV7-8 and TRBJ2-7, is GAGVSQSPRYKVAKRGQDVALRCDPISGHVSLFWYQQALGQGPEFLTYFQNEAQLDKSGLPSDRFFAERPEGSVSTLKIQRTQQEDSAVYLCASSFSGLPYEQYFGPGTRLTVT.

This chain connects TRBV2 to TRBJ1-1; D might be TRBD1 (6 bases). Germline lookup yields CDR1 SNHLY and CDR2 FYNNEI. The CDR3 sequence is 13 residues long. V shed 9 bases and J shed 5 bases, with 16 bases lying between them. The CDR3 sequence: CARQEQGQTEAFF. The CDR3 coding sequence is TGTGCCAGGCAGGAACAGGGACAAACTGAAGCTTTCTTT.

Only a few counts were recorded for this clone. J is TRBJ2-1 and V is TRBV28; 13 nucleotides match TRBD2. V dropped 6 bases and J dropped 8; count of bases not matched to a gene: 7. Germline loops: CDR1 MDHEN, CDR2 SYDVKM. The CDR3 has 15 residues. Here the CDR3 DNA reads TGTGCCAGCAGCCACGAAACTAGCGGGAGGGATGAGCAGTTCTTC. Translated, it gives CASSHETSGRDEQFF.

This clone was counted only a few times. The CDR3 loop is CASSLDREKLFF. The CDR3 DNA reads TGTGCCAGCTCACTGGACAGGGAAAAACTGTTTTTT. The genes are TRBV18 and TRBJ1-4, with 7 bases aligning to TRBD1. V was clipped by 4 bases and J by 8 bases; unmatched bases: 1. The CDR3 contains 12 residues. Germline V gives CDR1 KGHSH, CDR2 LQKENI. The whole variable domain, filled in from reference TRBV18 and TRBJ1-4, reads NAGVMQNPRHLVRRRGQEARLRCSPMKGHSHVYWYRQLPEEGLKFMVYLQKENIIDESGMPKERFSAEFPKEGPSILRIQQVVRGDSAAYFCASSLDREKLFFGSGTQLSVL.

The chain couples TRBV28 to TRBJ1-5; D is uncertain. CDR3 length: 17 amino acids. In germline, CDR1 is MDHEN, CDR2 SYDVKM. Trimming removed 2 bases from V and 3 bases from J, with 17 bases in between. The CDR3 DNA reads TGTGCCAGCAGTTTAGGTCAGACCGGAGATACCAATCAGCCCCAGCATTTT. Translated: CASSLGQTGDTNQPQHF.

V gene TRBV5-6 combines with J gene TRBJ2-7; no definite D call. This CDR3 has 11 amino acids. Per germline, CDR1 SGHDT and CDR2 YYEEEE. V lost 2 bases and J lost 6, with 6 bases in between. This CDR3 reads CASSFLSEQYF. The CDR3 DNA is TGTGCCAGCAGCTTCCTAAGCGAGCAGTACTTC.

This rearrangement joins TRBV28 to TRBJ1-2, with unresolved D. CDR3 size: 15 residues. The V gene's germline CDR1 is MDHEN and CDR2 SYDVKM. The V end lost 8 bases, the J end lost 5 bases, and 21 bases lay between the germline ends. CDR3 nucleotide sequence: TGTGCCAGCGCCCCGACCCACCCGGGGATTTATGGCTACACCTTC. It encodes CASAPTHPGIYGYTF.

DNA for the CDR3: TGCGCCAGCAGCCAGGAATCCCCAGGTACTGGGGCCAACGTCCTGACTTTC. It yields the protein CASSQESPGTGANVLTF. V gene TRBV4-3 combines with J gene TRBJ2-6; no firm D call. Trimming left V 3 bases short and J 2 bases short, with 14 bases between. This CDR3 has 17 residues. Per the germline V gene, CDR1 is LGHNA and CDR2 is YSLEER.

CDR3 DNA: TGTGCCAGCAGCTTTCAACAGGGGGCGCGTCCCACCTTC. The encoded protein is CASSFQQGARPTF. The chain is built from TRBV11-2 and TRBJ1-2, with 9 bases lining up with TRBD1. CDR1 SGHAT and CDR2 FQNNGV come from the germline V gene. CDR3 length equals 13 residues. The ends lost 3 bases at V and 13 bases at J; junction bases unmatched: 9. Based on the CDR3 plus reference TRBV11-2 and TRBJ1-2, the full variable domain is EAGVAQSPRYKIIEKRQSVAFWCNPISGHATLYWYQQILGQGPKLLIQFQNNGVVDDSQLPKDRFSAERLKGVDSTLKIQPAKLEDSAVYLCASSFQQGARPTFGSGTRLTVV.

This clone was seen just once. This sequence joins TRBV27 and TRBJ2-1, with TRBD2 matching 12 bases. V shed 5 bases, J shed 7 bases, and the junction held 6 bases outside the gene matches. CDR1 is MNHEY and CDR2 is SMNVEV in the germline V gene (reference sequence). The CDR3 is 15 amino acids. CDR3 bases: TGTGCCAGCAGTACGACTAGCGGGAGCCGGAATGAGCAGTTCTTC. It encodes CASSTTSGSRNEQFF.

The chain links TRBV7-3 to TRBJ1-1; TRBD1 matches at 7 bases. J was trimmed by 4 bases and V by 0 bases; bases with no gene match: 2. Per the germline V gene, CDR1 is SGHTA and CDR2 is FQGTGA. This CDR3 region has 14 residues. This chain's CDR3 is CASSLTTGLTEAFF. CDR3 DNA: TGTGCCAGCAGCTTAACGACAGGGCTCACTGAAGCTTTCTTT. Filled out from reference TRBV7-3 and TRBJ1-1, the complete variable domain reads GAGVSQTPSNKVTEKGKYVELRCDPISGHTALYWYRQSLGQGPEFLIYFQGTGAADDSGLPNDRFFAVRPEGSVSTLKIQRTERGDSAVYLCASSLTTGLTEAFFGQGTRLTVV.

The chain has TRBV5-1 and TRBJ2-3; no reliable D call. This CDR3 spans 14 amino acids. CDR1 and CDR2 from the germline V gene are SGHRS and YFSETQ. V was shortened by 1 base and J by 0 bases, with 6 bases between the two germline ends. The CDR3 loop is CASSLQTSTDTQYF. In DNA form, the CDR3 reads TGCGCCAGCAGCTTGCAGACTAGCACAGATACGCAGTATTTT.

V is TRBV6-5 and J is TRBJ2-3; D is undetermined. The germline CDR1 and CDR2 sequences are MNHEY and SVGAGI. The CDR3 length is 15 residues. V lost 0 bases to trimming and J lost 3 bases, with 10 bases between them. The CDR3 DNA reads TGTGCCAGCAGTTACTCGAGTGTAGAAACAGATACGCAGTATTTT. This sequence encodes CASSYSSVETDTQYF.

This rearrangement joins TRBV2 to TRBJ2-1, with 7 bases fitting TRBD1. Germline trimming cut 9 bases from V and 3 bases from J; bases unmatched to any gene: 5. CDR1 and CDR2 from the germline V gene are SNHLY and FYNNEI. This CDR3 is built from 13 residues. The CDR3: CASGQDLYNEQFF. The CDR3 DNA reads TGTGCCAGTGGACAGGATCTCTACAATGAGCAGTTCTTC.